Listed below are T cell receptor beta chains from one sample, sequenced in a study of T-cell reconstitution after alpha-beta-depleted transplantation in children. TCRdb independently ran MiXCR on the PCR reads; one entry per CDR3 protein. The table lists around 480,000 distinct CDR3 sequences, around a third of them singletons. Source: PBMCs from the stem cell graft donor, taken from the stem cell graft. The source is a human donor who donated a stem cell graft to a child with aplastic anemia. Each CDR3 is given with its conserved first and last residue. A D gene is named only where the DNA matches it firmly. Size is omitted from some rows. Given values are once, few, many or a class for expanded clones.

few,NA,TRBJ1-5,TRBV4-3,TGCGCCAGCAGCCAAGGGGCCAGCAGGGACCAGCCCCAGCATTTT,CASSQGASRDQPQHF
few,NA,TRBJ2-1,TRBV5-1,TGCGCCAGCAGGGGGGAGTCCCGTTACAATGAGCAGTTCTTC,CASRGESRYNEQFF
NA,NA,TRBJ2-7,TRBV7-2,TGTGCCAGCAGCTCCCAGGGTGGGGGAAGCTCCTACGAGCAGTACTTC,CASSSQGGGSSYEQYF
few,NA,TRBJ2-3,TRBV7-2,TGTGCCAGCAGCTCCCTCCCTGGTCTTGGCACAGATACGCAGTATTTT,CASSSLPGLGTDTQYF
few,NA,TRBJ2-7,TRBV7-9,TGTGCCAGCAGCATGAGCTACGAGCAGTACTTC,CASSMSYEQYF
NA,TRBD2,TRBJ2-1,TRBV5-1,TGCGCCAGCAGCTTGGAGGCGGGAGGCAACTACAATGAGCAGTTCTTC,CASSLEAGGNYNEQFF
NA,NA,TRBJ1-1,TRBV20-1,TGCAGTGCTTGGTGGAAGGGCCAGCCAACAACTGAAGCTTTCTTT,CSAWWKGQPTTEAFF
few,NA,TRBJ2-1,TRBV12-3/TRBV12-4,TGTGCCAGCAGTTCGCCCGGGACACCGAGGTTCTTC,CASSSPGTPRFF
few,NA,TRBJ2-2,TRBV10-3,TGTGCCATCAGTGACTCGGCGGGACGCAACACCGGGGAGCTGTTTTTT,CAISDSAGRNTGELFF
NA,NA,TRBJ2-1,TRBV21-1,TGTGCCAGCAGCAAAATTCCGGTCAAGCAGTTCTTC,CASSKIPVKQFF
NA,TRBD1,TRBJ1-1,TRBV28,TGTGCCAGCAGAGGGGGGGGACAGGCCAGCGAAGCTTTCTTT,CASRGGGQASEAFF
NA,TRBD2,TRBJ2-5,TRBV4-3,TGCGCCAGCAGCCAAGGGTCCGGGGAGCGGGGGACCCAGTACTTC,CASSQGSGERGTQYF
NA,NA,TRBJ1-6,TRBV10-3,TGTGCCATCAGTGAGACATCCACTAATTCACCCCTCCACTTT,CAISETSTNSPLHF
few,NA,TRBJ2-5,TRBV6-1,TGTGCCAGCAACCTGGTTAAGGGGCATGGAGAGACCCAGTACTTC,CASNLVKGHGETQYF
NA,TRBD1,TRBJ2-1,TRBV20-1,TGCAGTGCTACAGGACAGGCGAGCTCCTACAATGAGCAGTTCTTC,CSATGQASSYNEQFF
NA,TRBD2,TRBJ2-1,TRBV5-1,TGCGCCAGCAGCTCCTGGGGGATAGCGGGAGAGGACAATGAGCAGTTCTTC,CASSSWGIAGEDNEQFF
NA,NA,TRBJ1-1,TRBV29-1,TGCAGCGTTGTTAGTCTACTGGTCACTGAAGCTTTCTTT,CSVVSLLVTEAFF
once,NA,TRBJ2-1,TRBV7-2,TGTGCCAGCAGCTTATATGGTATTGAGCAGTTCTTC,CASSLYGIEQFF
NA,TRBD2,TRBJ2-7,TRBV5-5,TGTGCCAGCGGAAAAACCGGGACTACCCTAAGCTCCTACGAGCAGTACTTC,CASGKTGTTLSSYEQYF
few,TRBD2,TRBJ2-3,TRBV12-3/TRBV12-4,TGTGCCAGCAGTTCAAGGACTAGCGGGAGGGGAGATACGCAGTATTTT,CASSSRTSGRGDTQYF
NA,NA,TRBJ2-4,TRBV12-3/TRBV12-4,TGTGCCGGCTATGGGGGAGGGGGCAAGGGGAAAAACATTCAGTACTTC,CAGYGGGGKGKNIQYF
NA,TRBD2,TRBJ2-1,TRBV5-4,TGTGCCAGCAGCGCCACTAGCGGGAGAAGCTCCTACAATGAGCAGTTCTTC,CASSATSGRSSYNEQFF
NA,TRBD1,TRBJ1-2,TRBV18,TGTGCCAGCTCACCGGGGGGACAGCAATATGGCTACACCTTC,CASSPGGQQYGYTF
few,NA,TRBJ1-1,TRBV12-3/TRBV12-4,TGTGCCAGCAGTTTTATGCGGGAACAACCTTTCTTT,CASSFMREQPFF
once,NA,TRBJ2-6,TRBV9,TGTGCCAGCAGCGTAGGGATAGGGAAGGACTCTGGGGCCAACGTCCTGACTTTC,CASSVGIGKDSGANVLTF
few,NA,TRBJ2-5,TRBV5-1,TGCGCCAGCAGCTTGGTTGGGACAACCCAAGAGACCCAGTACTTC,CASSLVGTTQETQYF
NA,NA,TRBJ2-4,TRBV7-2,TGTGCCAGCAGCTTAGCGGGAGAGGTCAAAAACATTCAGTACTTC,CASSLAGEVKNIQYF
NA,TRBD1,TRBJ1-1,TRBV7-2,TGTGCCAGCAGCTTAGTCGGGACAGGGGCCCCTAACACTGAAGCTTTCTTT,CASSLVGTGAPNTEAFF
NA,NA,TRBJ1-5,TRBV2,TGTGCCAGCACTACAGAGATGGGGGCGCGACAGCCCCAGCATTTT,CASTTEMGARQPQHF
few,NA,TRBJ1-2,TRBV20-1,TGCAGTGCTAGCCGGGACACCATCTATGGCTACACCTTC,CSASRDTIYGYTF
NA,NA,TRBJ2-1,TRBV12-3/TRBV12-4,TGTGCCAGCAGGGCCGGGCCATCAACGTACAATGAGCAGTTCTTC,CASRAGPSTYNEQFF
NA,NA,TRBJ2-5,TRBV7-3,TGTGCCAGCAGCTTCACTAGAGTGGGGGCGGAGACCCAGTACTTC,CASSFTRVGAETQYF
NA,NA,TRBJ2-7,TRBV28,TGTGCCAGCAGTCCTCGACTGAGTAGGGTAACATCCTACGAGCAGTACTTC,CASSPRLSRVTSYEQYF
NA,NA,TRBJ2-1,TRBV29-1,TGCAGCGCGGAGGGTCTCGACAATGAGCAGTTCTTC,CSAEGLDNEQFF
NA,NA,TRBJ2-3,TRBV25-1,TGTGCCAGCAGTGCAAAGGGCACAGATACGCAGTATTTT,CASSAKGTDTQYF
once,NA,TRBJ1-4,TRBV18,TGTGCCAGCTCACACGGGACCTCTAATGAAAAACTGTTTTTT,CASSHGTSNEKLFF
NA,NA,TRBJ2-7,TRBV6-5,TGTGCCAGCAGTTACTCCCCTGAGGGGCGCTACGAGCAGTACTTC,CASSYSPEGRYEQYF
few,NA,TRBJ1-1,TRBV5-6,TGTGCCAGCAGCTTCCAGGAGGCGTACACTGAAGCTTTCTTT,CASSFQEAYTEAFF
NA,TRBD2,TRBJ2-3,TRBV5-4,TGTGCCAGCAGCTTGTACACCCGACTAGCGGGAGGTGGAGATACGCAGTATTTT,CASSLYTRLAGGGDTQYF
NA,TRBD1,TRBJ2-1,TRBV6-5,TGTGCCAGCAGTTACTCTGAGGGGACAGCATACAATGAGCAGTTCTTC,CASSYSEGTAYNEQFF
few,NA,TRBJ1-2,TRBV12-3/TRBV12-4,TGTGCCAGCAGTTTAGCGCCTGTAGAAGTCCATGGCTACACCTTC,CASSLAPVEVHGYTF
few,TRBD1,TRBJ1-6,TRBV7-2,TGTGCCAGCAGCTTATCGACAGGGGACGGATCACCCCTCCACTTT,CASSLSTGDGSPLHF
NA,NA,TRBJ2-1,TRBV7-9,TGTGCCAGCAGTTCCTCACCGAGGGAGCAGTTCTTC,CASSSSPREQFF
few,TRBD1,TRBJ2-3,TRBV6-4,TGTGCCAGCAGTCGCTTCGGGACAGCAACTTCAGATACGCAGTATTTT,CASSRFGTATSDTQYF
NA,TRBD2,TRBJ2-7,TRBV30,TGTGCCTGGAGTGACGGGGGACTAGCGGGAGTCCCCTACGAGCAGTACTTC,CAWSDGGLAGVPYEQYF
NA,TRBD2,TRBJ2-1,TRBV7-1,TGTGCCAGCAGCGCATGGCTAGCGGGAGCCAATGAGCAGTTCTTC,CASSAWLAGANEQFF
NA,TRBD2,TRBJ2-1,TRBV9,TGTGCCAGCAGCGTAGTTGGGACTAGCTCTAACAATGAGCAGTTCTTC,CASSVVGTSSNNEQFF
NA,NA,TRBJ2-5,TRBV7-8,TGTGCCAGCAGACACTACTCATCCCCGCAAGAGACCCAGTACTTC,CASRHYSSPQETQYF
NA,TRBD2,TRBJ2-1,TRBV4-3,TGCGCCAGCAGCCCAGGACTAGCGTGGAATGAGCAGTTCTTC,CASSPGLAWNEQFF
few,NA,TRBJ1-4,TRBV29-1,TGCAGCGTTGGGGGGGATCCCGGTGAAAAACTGTTTTTT,CSVGGDPGEKLFF
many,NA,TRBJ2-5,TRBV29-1,TGCAGCGCTGGGGCCGAAACCCAGTACTTC,CSAGAETQYF
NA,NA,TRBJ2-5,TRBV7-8,TGTGCCAGCAGCCCAGAGACCCCATTTCAAGAGACCCAGTACTTC,CASSPETPFQETQYF
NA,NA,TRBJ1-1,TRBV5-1,TGCGCCAGCAGCTCCTCCGGGACATCGAACACTGAAGCTTTCTTT,CASSSSGTSNTEAFF
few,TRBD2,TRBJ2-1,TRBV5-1,TGCGCCAGCACTAGCGGGACGAACAATGAGCAGTTCTTC,CASTSGTNNEQFF
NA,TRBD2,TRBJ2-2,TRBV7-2,TGTGCCAGCAGGCGGTTGAGGGAGGGAAACACCGGGGAGCTGTTTTTT,CASRRLREGNTGELFF
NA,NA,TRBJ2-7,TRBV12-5,TGTGCTAGTGGCCGCCCTCCTGGACAAGACTACGAGCAGTACTTC,CASGRPPGQDYEQYF
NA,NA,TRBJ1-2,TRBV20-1,TGCAGTGCGAGACAGGCAGGAGCCTATGGCTACACCTTC,CSARQAGAYGYTF